This T cell receptor (beta chain) is from a study of persistence of HIV-infected CD4 T cells. The wider study: A couple of participants gave one leukapheresis sample; others gave up to roughly 180 mL blood repeatedly.

This nonspecific control used anti-CD3/anti-CD28 bead stimulation of CD4+ T cells. Responding CD4+ T cells were sorted by upregulation of both CD40 ligand and CD69. CDR1 and CDR2 from the germline V gene are ENHRY and SYGVKD. The CDR3 covers 17 residues. V was trimmed by 6 bases and J by 0 bases, leaving 15 bases between them. This was the immunoSEQ version 4 assay in survey mode. Produced via immunoSEQ multiplex PCR; TCRdb's table is partial and in-frame only. The table records 35,000 to 55,000 clones, about 88% of them present only once. Whole-study findings and limits: CMV- and Gag-responding cells had lower TCRbeta richness than CD3/CD28-responding cells. TCR analyses could not target the rare provirus-carrying CMV-responding cells.

On this clone: As yet, its antigen is unknown.

The TCR was taken from an adult woman with HIV who was CMV-seropositive. This chain links TRBV10-3 with TRBJ2-6; possible D gene TRBD1, 6 bases. This specimen consisted of CD4+ T cells sorted from PBMCs after roughly 18-hour stimulation, obtained from a patient who received antiretroviral therapy. The CDR3 DNA follows: TGTGCCATCAGCCAACAGGGTTTTAGCTCTGGGGCCAACGTCCTGACTTTC. Its translation is CAISQQGFSSGANVLTF.